This T cell receptor (beta chain) was recovered during a study of CD8 T cells in ankylosing spondylitis. This clonotype has more than one count but fewer than ten. What it binds is not known. TCRdb re-called the 5' RACE reads with MiXCR, one entry per CDR3 protein. The data show around 770,000 distinct CDR3 sequences, 10% to 15% seen once. Between the trimmed V and J ends, which lost 3 bases and 7 bases, there was a span of 7 bases. The CDR3 consists of 11 residues. Germline V gene data show CDR1 as MNHEY and CDR2 as SVGEGT. Study-wide findings and caveats: Disease-associated clones were reportedly significantly overrepresented in matched ankylosing spondylitis synovial fluid. Ankylosing spondylitis blood seemed to carry a telltale TCR beta motif made of eight or nine highly homologous variants.

The material sequenced was blood, either unsorted or a sorted T cell fraction (not recorded which). V and J are TRBV6-2 or TRBV6-3 and TRBJ2-7; no clear D gene. The source of this sequence is a male donor with ankylosing spondylitis. As DNA, the CDR3 is TGTGCCAGCAGTTATTTCAGGGAGCAGTACTTC. Translated, it gives CASSYFREQYF.